The 14 T cell receptor beta chains listed next were all sequenced from one sample in a study of shared clonotypes between healthy human individuals. Clones were read by immunoSEQ multiplex PCR, and TCRdb kept only the in-frame ones, dropping some. The sample consists of roughly 300,000 clones, roughly 70% of them appearing once. The sequenced sample was memory CD4+ T cells sorted from blood. Subset denoted: CD45RA-negative fraction. The source is a man younger than 40 in good health.

The J gene is TRBJ2-3, the V gene TRBV10-1, with a possible D match to TRBD1 (5 bases). The CDR3 totals 13 residues. The V and J ends lost 4 bases and 10 bases respectively, with 15 bases between them. The V gene's germline CDR1 is WNHNN and CDR2 SYGVQD (reference sequence). CDR3 loop: CASSGQKFHAQYF. The CDR3 region has the DNA TGCGCCAGCAGTGGACAGAAATTTCACGCGCAGTATTTT.

V and J are TRBV4-2 and TRBJ2-1, with D hard to call. V was trimmed by 1 base and J by 0 bases, leaving 10 bases between them. The CDR3 runs to 16 residues. Germline V lookup: CDR1 LGHNA, CDR2 YNFKEQ. Written as DNA, the CDR3 is TGTGCCAGCAGCCAAGGTTCCGCCAGCTCCTACAATGAGCAGTTCTTC. Amino acids: CASSQGSASSYNEQFF.

The chain employs TRBV15 and TRBJ2-5, with 13 bases fitting TRBD2. V trimming: 6 bases; J trimming: 4 bases; junction bases outside the gene matches: 8. CDR3 length: 16 amino acids. Germline CDR1 reads LNHNV; CDR2 reads YYDKDF (reference sequence). CDR3 amino acids: CATRGLAGLSTETQYF. CDR3 DNA: TGTGCCACCAGGGGACTAGCGGGGCTTTCCACAGAGACCCAGTACTTC.

The rearrangement links TRBV27 to TRBJ1-1; D might be TRBD1 (6 bases). Germline CDR1 is MNHEY and CDR2 is SMNVEV (reference sequence). The CDR3 is 14 amino acids. Trimming took 5 bases from V and 3 from J, leaving 13 bases between them. The CDR3, as DNA: TGTGCCAGCAGTCCTACAGGGACGGACACTGAAGCTTTCTTT. As protein: CASSPTGTDTEAFF.

The sample holds a few counts of this clone. The gene calls are TRBV5-1 and TRBJ1-4, with D unclear. V lost 0 bases to trimming and J lost 0 bases, with 12 bases between them. CDR3 length equals 17 residues. In germline, CDR1 is SGHRS, CDR2 YFSETQ. The CDR3, as DNA: TGCGCCAGCAGCTTGGATATCGGGAGCGCAACTAATGAAAAACTGTTTTTT. Protein: CASSLDIGSATNEKLFF.

This clone appeared a few times. This sequence joins TRBV6-1 and TRBJ1-2; 7 nucleotides align to TRBD1. Trimming cost V 2 bases and J 0 bases; bases outside gene matches: 6. This CDR3 has 16 amino acids. The germline V gene has CDR1 MNHNS and CDR2 SASEGT. CDR3 protein: CASSESDRRSNYGYTF. CDR3 DNA: TGTGCCAGCAGTGAATCGGACAGGCGGTCTAACTATGGCTACACCTTC.

This chain connects TRBV6-1 to TRBJ2-3; D is undetermined. Trimming took 6 bases from V and 3 from J, leaving 10 bases between them. The germline CDR1 and CDR2 sequences are MNHNS and SASEGT. This CDR3 is 13 amino acids long. The CDR3 sequence: CASRAVTTDTQYF. In nucleotides, the CDR3 is TGTGCCAGCAGGGCCGTTACAACAGATACGCAGTATTTT.

The gene calls are TRBV30 and TRBJ1-5; tentative D call: TRBD1 (6 bases). Per the germline V gene, CDR1 is GTSNPN and CDR2 is SVGIG (reference sequence). The CDR3 consists of 13 residues. V lost 0 bases and J lost 6, with 9 bases in between. The CDR3 sequence is CAWSVQGIQPQHF. CDR3 nucleotide sequence: TGTGCCTGGAGTGTACAGGGTATTCAGCCCCAGCATTTT. Together with reference TRBV30 and TRBJ1-5, the CDR3 gives the full variable domain: SQTIHQWPATLVQPVGSPLSLECTVEGTSNPNLYWYRQAAGRGLQLLFYSVGIGQISSEVPQNLSASRPQDRQFILSSKKLLLSDSGFYLCAWSVQGIQPQHFGDGTRLSIL.

The chain links TRBV11-2 to TRBJ1-1; D is uncertain. The CDR3 loop spans 13 amino acids. Trimming stripped 0 bases from V and 7 bases from J, with 9 bases between. From germline, CDR1 is SGHAT and CDR2 FQNNGV. In nucleotides, the CDR3 is TGTGCCAGCAGCTTAGATCAGTGGGGTGAAGCTTTCTTT. This translates into CASSLDQWGEAFF. Supplemented by reference TRBV11-2 and TRBJ1-1, the full variable domain reads EAGVAQSPRYKIIEKRQSVAFWCNPISGHATLYWYQQILGQGPKLLIQFQNNGVVDDSQLPKDRFSAERLKGVDSTLKIQPAKLEDSAVYLCASSLDQWGEAFFGQGTRLTVV.

V and J are TRBV5-1 and TRBJ2-5; a possible D gene is TRBD2 (6 bases). The CDR3 is made up of 15 amino acids. Germline-derived CDR1 and CDR2 are SGHRS and YFSETQ. The V end was cut by 6 bases, the J end by 5 bases, with 20 bases between. CDR3 in DNA: TGCGCCAGCACCGCTCAGCGGGCTAGCTGGGAGACCCAGTACTTC. Protein: CASTAQRASWETQYF.

The rearrangement uses TRBV11-2 and TRBJ1-5, with 9 bases identical to TRBD1. Germline CDR1 SGHAT, CDR2 FQNNGV. The CDR3 is made up of 17 amino acids. The V and J ends lost 5 bases and 5 bases, in that order; junction bases with no gene match: 13. Here the CDR3 DNA reads TGTGCCAGCAGCCCAAGACCCGGGACAGGGTCCGATCAGCCCCAGCATTTT. Amino acid sequence: CASSPRPGTGSDQPQHF. Filled out from reference TRBV11-2 and TRBJ1-5, the complete variable domain reads EAGVAQSPRYKIIEKRQSVAFWCNPISGHATLYWYQQILGQGPKLLIQFQNNGVVDDSQLPKDRFSAERLKGVDSTLKIQPAKLEDSAVYLCASSPRPGTGSDQPQHFGDGTRLSIL.

The count of this clone is one. J is TRBJ2-1 and V is TRBV7-7; D is undetermined. The CDR3 is made up of 14 amino acids. V lost 5 bases, J lost 5 bases, and 13 bases lay in between. Germline CDR1 SSHAT, CDR2 FNYEAQ (reference sequence). CDR3 nucleotide sequence: TGTGCCAGCAGCACAAACCCCCGGGACAATGAGCAGTTCTTC. As protein: CASSTNPRDNEQFF.

The chain employs TRBV5-3 and TRBJ1-3, with D hard to call. TRBV5-3 is an open reading frame whose function is uncertain. This CDR3 comprises 11 residues. The V gene lost 7 bases and the J gene lost 4 bases, with 6 bases spanning the gap. CDR3 bases: TGTGCCAGATCCCCGGGAAACACCATATATTTT. It specifies CARSPGNTIYF.

This chain joins TRBV5-6 and TRBJ2-5, with no clear D. The CDR3 is 13 residues long. Germline-derived CDR1 and CDR2 are SGHDT and YYEEEE. V was shortened by 2 bases and J by 2 bases, with 7 bases between the two germline ends. CDR3 DNA sequence: TGTGCCAGCAGCTTCTCAATTCAAGAGACCCAGTACTTC. As protein: CASSFSIQETQYF. Full variable domain (remainder filled in from reference TRBV5-6 and TRBJ2-5): DAGVTQSPTHLIKTRGQQVTLRCSPKSGHDTVSWYQQALGQGPQFIFQYYEEEERQRGNFPDRFSGHQFPNYSSELNVNALLLGDSALYLCASSFSIQETQYFGPGTRLLVL.